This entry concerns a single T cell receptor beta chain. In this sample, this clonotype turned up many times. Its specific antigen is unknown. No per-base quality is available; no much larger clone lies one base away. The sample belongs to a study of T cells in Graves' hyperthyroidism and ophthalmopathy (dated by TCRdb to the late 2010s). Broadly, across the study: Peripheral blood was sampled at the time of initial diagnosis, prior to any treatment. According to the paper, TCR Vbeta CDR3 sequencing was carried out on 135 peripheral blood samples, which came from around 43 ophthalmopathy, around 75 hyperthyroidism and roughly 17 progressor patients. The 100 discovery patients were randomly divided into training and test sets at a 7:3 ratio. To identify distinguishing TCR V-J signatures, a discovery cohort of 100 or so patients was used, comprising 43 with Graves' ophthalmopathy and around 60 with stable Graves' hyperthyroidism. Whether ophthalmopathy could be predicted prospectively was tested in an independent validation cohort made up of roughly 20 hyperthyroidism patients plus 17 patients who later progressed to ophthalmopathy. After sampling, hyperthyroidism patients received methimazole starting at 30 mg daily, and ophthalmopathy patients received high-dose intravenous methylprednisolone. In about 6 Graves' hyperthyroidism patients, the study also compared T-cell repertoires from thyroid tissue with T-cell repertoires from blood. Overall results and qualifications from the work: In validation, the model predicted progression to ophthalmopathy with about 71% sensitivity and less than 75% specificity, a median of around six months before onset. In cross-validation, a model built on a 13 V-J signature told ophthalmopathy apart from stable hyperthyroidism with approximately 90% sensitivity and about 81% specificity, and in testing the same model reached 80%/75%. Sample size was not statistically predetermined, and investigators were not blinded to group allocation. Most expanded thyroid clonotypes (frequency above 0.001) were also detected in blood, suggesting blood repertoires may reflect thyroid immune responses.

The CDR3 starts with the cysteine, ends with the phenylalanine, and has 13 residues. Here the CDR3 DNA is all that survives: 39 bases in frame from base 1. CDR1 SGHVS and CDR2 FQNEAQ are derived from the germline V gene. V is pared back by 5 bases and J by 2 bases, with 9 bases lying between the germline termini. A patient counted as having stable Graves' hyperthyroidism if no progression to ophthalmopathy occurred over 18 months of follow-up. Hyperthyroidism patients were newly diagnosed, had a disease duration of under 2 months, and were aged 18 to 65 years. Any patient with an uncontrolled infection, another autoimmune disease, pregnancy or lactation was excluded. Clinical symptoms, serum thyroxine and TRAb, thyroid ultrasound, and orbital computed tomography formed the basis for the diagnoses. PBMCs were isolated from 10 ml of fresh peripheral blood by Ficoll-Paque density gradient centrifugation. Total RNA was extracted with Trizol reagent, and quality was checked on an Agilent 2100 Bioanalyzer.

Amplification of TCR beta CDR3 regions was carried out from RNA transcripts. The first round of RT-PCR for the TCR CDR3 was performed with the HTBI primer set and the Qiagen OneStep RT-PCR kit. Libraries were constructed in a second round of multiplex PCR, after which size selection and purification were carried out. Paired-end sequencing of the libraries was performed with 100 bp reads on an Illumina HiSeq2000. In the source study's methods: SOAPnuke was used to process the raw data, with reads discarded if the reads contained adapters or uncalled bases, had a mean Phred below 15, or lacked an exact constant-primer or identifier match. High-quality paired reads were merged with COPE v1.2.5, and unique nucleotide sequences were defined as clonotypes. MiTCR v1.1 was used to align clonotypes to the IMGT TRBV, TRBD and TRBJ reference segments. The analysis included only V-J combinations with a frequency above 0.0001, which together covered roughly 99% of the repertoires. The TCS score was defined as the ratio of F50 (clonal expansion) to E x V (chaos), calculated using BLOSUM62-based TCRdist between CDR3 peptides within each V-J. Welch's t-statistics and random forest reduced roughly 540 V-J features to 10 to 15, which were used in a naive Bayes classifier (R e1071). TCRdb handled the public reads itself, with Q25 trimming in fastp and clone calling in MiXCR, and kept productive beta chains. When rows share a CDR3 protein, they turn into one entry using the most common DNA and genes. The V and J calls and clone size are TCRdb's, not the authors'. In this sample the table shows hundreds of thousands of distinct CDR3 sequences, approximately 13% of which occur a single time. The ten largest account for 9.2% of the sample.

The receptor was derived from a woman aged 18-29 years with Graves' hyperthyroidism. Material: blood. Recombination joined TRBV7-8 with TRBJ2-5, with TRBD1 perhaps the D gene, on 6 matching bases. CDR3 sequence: CASSQGQQETQYF. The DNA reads TGTGCCAGCAGCCAAGGACAGCAAGAGACCCAGTACTTC.